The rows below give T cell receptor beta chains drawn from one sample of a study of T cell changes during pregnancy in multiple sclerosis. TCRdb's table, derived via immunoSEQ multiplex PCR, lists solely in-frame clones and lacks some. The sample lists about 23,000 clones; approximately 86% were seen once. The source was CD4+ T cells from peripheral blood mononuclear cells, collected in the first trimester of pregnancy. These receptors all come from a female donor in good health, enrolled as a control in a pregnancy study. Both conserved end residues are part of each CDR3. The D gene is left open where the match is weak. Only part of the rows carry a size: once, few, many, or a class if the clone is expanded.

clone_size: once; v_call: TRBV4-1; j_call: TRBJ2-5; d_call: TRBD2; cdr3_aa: CASSQVGLGQETQYF; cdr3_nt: TGCGCCAGCAGCCAAGTGGGACTAGGGCAAGAGACCCAGTACTTC
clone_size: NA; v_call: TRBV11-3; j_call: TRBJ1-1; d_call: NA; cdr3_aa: CASSSGGKNTEAFF; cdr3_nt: TGTGCCAGCAGCTCTGGGGGGAAGAACACTGAAGCTTTCTTT
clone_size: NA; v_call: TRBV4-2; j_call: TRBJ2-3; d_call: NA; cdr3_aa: CASSQAGFSTDTQYF; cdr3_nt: TGTGCCAGCAGCCAAGCGGGTTTTAGCACAGATACGCAGTATTTT
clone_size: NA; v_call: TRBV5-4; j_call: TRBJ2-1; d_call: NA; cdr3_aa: CARSRDGGYNEQFF; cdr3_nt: TGTGCCCGCTCCCGGGATGGCGGGTACAATGAGCAGTTCTTC
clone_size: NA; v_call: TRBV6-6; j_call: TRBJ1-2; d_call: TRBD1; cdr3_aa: CASTRGQVLANYGYTF; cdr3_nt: TGTGCCAGCACCCGCGGACAGGTCCTAGCTAACTATGGCTACACCTTC
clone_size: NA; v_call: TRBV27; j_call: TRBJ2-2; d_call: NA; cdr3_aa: CASSLLGSNTGELFF; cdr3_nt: TGTGCCAGCAGTTTGTTGGGCTCAAACACCGGGGAGCTGTTTTTT
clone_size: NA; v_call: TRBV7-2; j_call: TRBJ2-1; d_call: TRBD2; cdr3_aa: CASSLGLAWNEQFF; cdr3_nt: TGTGCCAGCAGCCTCGGACTAGCGTGGAATGAGCAGTTCTTC
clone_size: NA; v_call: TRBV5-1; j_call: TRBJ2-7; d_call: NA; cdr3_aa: CASSLGQPPYEQYF; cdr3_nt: TGCGCCAGCAGCTTGGGACAGCCGCCCTACGAGCAGTACTTC
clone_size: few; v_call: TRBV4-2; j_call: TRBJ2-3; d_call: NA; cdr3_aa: CASSTEGTGLRDTQYF; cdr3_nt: TGTGCCAGCAGCACGGAGGGGACTGGGCTGCGGGATACGCAGTATTTT
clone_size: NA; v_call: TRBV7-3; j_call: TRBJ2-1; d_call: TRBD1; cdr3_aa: CASSLGQGTNNEQFF; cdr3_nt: TGTGCCAGCAGCCTTGGACAGGGGACCAACAATGAGCAGTTCTTC
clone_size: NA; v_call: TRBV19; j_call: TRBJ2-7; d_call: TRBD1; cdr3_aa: CPPPGQGRYEQYF; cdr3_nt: TGTCCCCCCCCCGGACAGGGTCGCTACGAGCAGTACTTC
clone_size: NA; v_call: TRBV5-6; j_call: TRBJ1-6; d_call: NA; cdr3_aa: CASSLLVGRANSPLHF; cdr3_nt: TGTGCCAGCAGCTTGTTAGTGGGCAGGGCTAATTCACCCCTCCACTTT
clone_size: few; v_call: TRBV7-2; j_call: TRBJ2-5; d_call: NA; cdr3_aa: CASSLVDRAQETQYF; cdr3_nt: TGTGCCAGCAGCTTAGTGGACAGAGCCCAAGAGACCCAGTACTTC
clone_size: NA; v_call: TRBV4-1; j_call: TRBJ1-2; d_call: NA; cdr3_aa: CASSQGGRQASGGYTF; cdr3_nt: TGCGCCAGCAGCCAAGGAGGGAGACAGGCGTCAGGTGGCTACACCTTC
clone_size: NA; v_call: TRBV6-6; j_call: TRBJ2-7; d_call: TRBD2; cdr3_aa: CASSGTSEYEQYF; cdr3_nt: TGTGCCAGCAGTGGGACTAGTGAGTACGAGCAGTACTTC
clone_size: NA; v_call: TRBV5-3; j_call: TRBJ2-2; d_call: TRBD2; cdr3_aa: CARSLPTSGRGTGELFF; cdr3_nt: TGTGCCAGAAGCTTACCTACTAGCGGGAGGGGTACCGGGGAGCTGTTTTTT
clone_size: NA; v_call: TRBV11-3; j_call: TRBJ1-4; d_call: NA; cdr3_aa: CASSLGVGTNEKLFF; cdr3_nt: TGTGCCAGCAGCTTAGGCGTCGGGACTAATGAAAAACTGTTTTTT
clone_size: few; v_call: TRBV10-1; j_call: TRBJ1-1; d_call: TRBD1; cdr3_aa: CASSVAGGTEAFF; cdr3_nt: TGCGCCAGCAGTGTGGCAGGGGGCACTGAAGCTTTCTTT
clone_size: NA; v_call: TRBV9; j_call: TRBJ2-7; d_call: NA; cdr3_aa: CASSVGNAFSSYEQYF; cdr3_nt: TGTGCCAGCAGCGTAGGCAATGCCTTCAGCTCCTACGAGCAGTACTTC
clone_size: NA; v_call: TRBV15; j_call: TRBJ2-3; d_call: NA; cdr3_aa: CATSRVGTDTQYF; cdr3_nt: TGTGCCACCAGCAGAGTCGGCACAGATACGCAGTATTTT
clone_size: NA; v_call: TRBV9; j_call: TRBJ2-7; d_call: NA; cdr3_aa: CASSVVDTSGEQYF; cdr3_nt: TGTGCCAGCAGCGTAGTGGACACCAGCGGGGAGCAGTACTTC
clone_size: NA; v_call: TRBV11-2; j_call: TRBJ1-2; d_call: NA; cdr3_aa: CASSLGGPLLYGYTF; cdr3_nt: TGTGCCAGCAGCTTAGGAGGGCCCCTCCTCTATGGCTACACCTTC
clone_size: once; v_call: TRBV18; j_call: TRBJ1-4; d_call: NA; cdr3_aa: CASSLKSITGSGEKLFF; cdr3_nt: TGTGCCAGCTCCTTAAAGTCTATTACAGGCTCAGGTGAAAAACTGTTTTTT
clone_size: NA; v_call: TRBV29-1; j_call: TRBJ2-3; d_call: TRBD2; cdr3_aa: CSVDSSGTLGDTQYF; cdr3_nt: TGCAGCGTTGATTCTAGCGGGACCTTGGGAGATACGCAGTATTTT
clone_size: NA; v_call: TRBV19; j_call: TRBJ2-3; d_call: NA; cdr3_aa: CASSNLAQAGTDTQYF; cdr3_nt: TGTGCCAGTAGTAATCTAGCTCAAGCCGGAACAGATACGCAGTATTTT
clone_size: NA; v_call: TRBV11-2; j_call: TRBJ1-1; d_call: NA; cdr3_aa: CASSLSRNTEAFF; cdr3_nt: TGTGCCAGCAGCTTATCCCGGAACACTGAAGCTTTCTTT
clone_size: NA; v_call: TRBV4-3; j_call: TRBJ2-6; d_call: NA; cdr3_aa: CASSQATGTGANVLTF; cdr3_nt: TGCGCCAGCAGCCAGGCTACAGGGACTGGGGCCAACGTCCTGACTTTC
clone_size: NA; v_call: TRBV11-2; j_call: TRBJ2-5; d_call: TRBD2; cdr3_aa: CASSSLAGGAETQYF; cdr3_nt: TGTGCCAGCAGCTCGCTAGCGGGGGGGGCGGAGACCCAGTACTTC
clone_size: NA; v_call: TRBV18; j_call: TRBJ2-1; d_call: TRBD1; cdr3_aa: CASSPQGGRGDNEQFF; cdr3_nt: TGTGCCAGCTCACCCCAAGGGGGCAGAGGCGACAATGAGCAGTTCTTC
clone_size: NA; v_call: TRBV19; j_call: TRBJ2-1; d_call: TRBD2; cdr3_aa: CASSPRGAGALPASYNEQFF; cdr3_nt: TGTGCCAGTAGTCCCCGGGGAGCGGGGGCACTTCCCGCTTCCTACAATGAGCAGTTCTTC
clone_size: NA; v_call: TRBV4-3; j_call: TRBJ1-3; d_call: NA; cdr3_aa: CASSQLASQGNTIYF; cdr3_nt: TGCGCCAGCAGCCAACTCGCCTCACAGGGAAACACCATATATTTT
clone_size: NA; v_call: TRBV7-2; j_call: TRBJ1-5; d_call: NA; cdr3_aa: CASSLTQGTNQPQHF; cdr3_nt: TGTGCCAGCAGCTTAACACAGGGTACCAATCAGCCCCAGCATTTT
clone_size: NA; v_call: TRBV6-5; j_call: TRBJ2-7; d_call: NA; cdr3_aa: CASSRVRDTTYEQYF; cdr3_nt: TGTGCCAGCAGTCGGGTCCGGGACACCACATACGAGCAGTACTTC
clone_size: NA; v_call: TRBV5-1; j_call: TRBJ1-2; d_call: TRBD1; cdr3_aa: CASSLRQGDGYTF; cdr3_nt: TGCGCCAGCAGCTTGCGGCAGGGGGATGGCTACACCTTC